These T cell receptor beta chains were read from a single sample in a study of cytomegalovirus exposure and HLA in healthy donors. Repertoires were generated with immunoSEQ multiplex PCR, while TCRdb's copy carries only in-frame clones and drops some. The sample table sets out approximately 150,000 clones. Sequenced material: PBMCs. The receptors stem from a woman between 50 and 59 years old in good health and CMV-seronegative. CDR3s include the opening cysteine and the closing phenylalanine or tryptophan. D genes are given only for firm matches.

cdr3_aa: CASSQDRFAPIQQYF
cdr3_nt: TGCGCCAGCAGCCAAGACAGATTTGCCCCCATCCAGCAGTACTTC
j_call: TRBJ2-7
v_call: TRBV4-3
cdr3_length: 15
d_call: .

cdr3_aa: CASSFRRADRSYEQYF
cdr3_nt: TGTGCCAGTAGTTTTCGGCGAGCGGACCGATCCTACGAGCAGTACTTC
j_call: TRBJ2-7
v_call: TRBV19
cdr3_length: 16
d_call: .

cdr3_aa: CASAPPGQGRNTQYF
cdr3_nt: TGTGCCAGCGCCCCACCTGGACAGGGGAGAAATACGCAGTATTTT
j_call: TRBJ2-3
v_call: TRBV7-2
cdr3_length: 15
d_call: TRBD1

cdr3_aa: CAWSVSGRQPQHF
cdr3_nt: TGTGCCTGGAGTGTGTCGGGGAGGCAGCCCCAGCATTTT
j_call: TRBJ1-5
v_call: TRBV30
cdr3_length: 13
d_call: .

cdr3_aa: CASSPRPARETQYF
cdr3_nt: TGTGCCAGCAGCCCCCGACCGGCGCGGGAGACCCAGTACTTC
j_call: TRBJ2-5
v_call: TRBV21-1
cdr3_length: 14
d_call: .

cdr3_aa: CAWSRGGVGEQYF
cdr3_nt: TGTGCCTGGTCGCGGGGGGGAGTAGGAGAGCAGTACTTC
j_call: TRBJ2-7
v_call: TRBV30
cdr3_length: 13
d_call: TRBD2

cdr3_aa: CASRTRVNSYNEQFF
cdr3_nt: TGTGCCAGCAGGACAAGAGTGAACTCCTACAATGAGCAGTTCTTC
j_call: TRBJ2-1
v_call: TRBV11-2
cdr3_length: 15
d_call: .

cdr3_aa: CASSPRFEKLFF
cdr3_nt: TGTGCCAGCAGCCCCCGTTTTGAAAAACTGTTTTTT
j_call: TRBJ1-4
v_call: TRBV7-9
cdr3_length: 12
d_call: .

cdr3_aa: CASSAAGAGGNTGELFF
cdr3_nt: TGTGCCAGCAGTGCGGCTGGGGCGGGGGGGAACACCGGGGAGCTGTTTTTT
j_call: TRBJ2-2
v_call: TRBV6-1
cdr3_length: 17
d_call: TRBD2

cdr3_aa: CSVEAGGTDAQYF
cdr3_nt: TGCAGCGTTGAGGCGGGAGGGACAGATGCGCAGTATTTT
j_call: TRBJ2-3
v_call: TRBV29-1
cdr3_length: 13
d_call: TRBD2

cdr3_aa: CASSGRQGSFFDEQFF
cdr3_nt: TGTGCCAGCAGTGGGAGACAGGGGTCTTTTTTCGATGAGCAGTTCTTC
j_call: TRBJ2-1
v_call: TRBV28
cdr3_length: 16
d_call: TRBD1

cdr3_aa: CASSVSTGNVDTQYF
cdr3_nt: TGCGCCAGCAGCGTCTCCACAGGGAACGTAGATACGCAGTATTTT
j_call: TRBJ2-3
v_call: TRBV5-1
cdr3_length: 15
d_call: .

cdr3_aa: CASSHEGLAGYNEQFF
cdr3_nt: TGCGCCAGCAGCCATGAAGGACTAGCGGGCTACAATGAGCAGTTCTTC
j_call: TRBJ2-1
v_call: TRBV4-3
cdr3_length: 16
d_call: TRBD2

cdr3_aa: CASSLNSRETQYF
cdr3_nt: TGTGCCAGCAGCTTAAACTCCCGGGAGACCCAGTACTTC
j_call: TRBJ2-5
v_call: TRBV7-3
cdr3_length: 13
d_call: .

cdr3_aa: CASSFTGGGNTIYF
cdr3_nt: TGTGCCAGCAGCTTTACAGGGGGTGGAAACACCATATATTTT
j_call: TRBJ1-3
v_call: TRBV7-2
cdr3_length: 14
d_call: TRBD1

cdr3_aa: CAWRPSGITDTQYF
cdr3_nt: TGTGCCTGGAGGCCTAGCGGAATCACAGATACGCAGTATTTT
j_call: TRBJ2-3
v_call: TRBV30
cdr3_length: 14
d_call: TRBD2

cdr3_aa: CASSPNRQVKVQYGYTF
cdr3_nt: TGTGCCAGCAGCCCAAATCGACAGGTGAAGGTTCAGTATGGCTACACCTTC
j_call: TRBJ1-2
v_call: TRBV9
cdr3_length: 17
d_call: .

cdr3_aa: CASSSGYTDTQYF
cdr3_nt: TGTGCCAGCAGCTCCGGGTACACAGATACGCAGTATTTT
j_call: TRBJ2-3
v_call: TRBV7-3
cdr3_length: 13
d_call: .

cdr3_aa: CASSRDSRYEQYF
cdr3_nt: TGCGCCAGCAGTCGGGACAGCCGCTACGAGCAGTACTTC
j_call: TRBJ2-7
v_call: TRBV4-3
cdr3_length: 13
d_call: TRBD1

cdr3_aa: CASRGLAGNGELFF
cdr3_nt: TGCGCCAGCAGGGGGTTAGCGGGAAACGGGGAGCTGTTTTTT
j_call: TRBJ2-2
v_call: TRBV5-1
cdr3_length: 14
d_call: TRBD2

cdr3_aa: CASSQVGGGSYNEQFF
cdr3_nt: TGCGCCAGCAGCCAAGTTGGGGGAGGTTCCTACAATGAGCAGTTCTTC
j_call: TRBJ2-1
v_call: TRBV4-3
cdr3_length: 16
d_call: .

cdr3_aa: CATRGDTSTDTQYF
cdr3_nt: TGTGCCACGCGCGGGGATACTAGCACAGATACGCAGTATTTT
j_call: TRBJ2-3
v_call: TRBV2
cdr3_length: 14
d_call: .

cdr3_aa: CASAMTGTSGGAGETQYF
cdr3_nt: TGCGCCAGCGCTATGACGGGGACTAGCGGGGGGGCTGGGGAGACCCAGTACTTC
j_call: TRBJ2-5
v_call: TRBV5-1
cdr3_length: 18
d_call: TRBD2

cdr3_aa: CASSLSGVYGYTF
cdr3_nt: TGTGCCAGCAGTTTATCAGGGGTCTATGGCTACACCTTC
j_call: TRBJ1-2
v_call: TRBV27
cdr3_length: 13
d_call: .

cdr3_aa: CASSAGGFGQETQYF
cdr3_nt: TGCGCCAGCAGCGCAGGGGGCTTTGGGCAAGAGACCCAGTACTTC
j_call: TRBJ2-5
v_call: TRBV5-1
cdr3_length: 15
d_call: TRBD1

cdr3_aa: CASSQIHSYNSPLHF
cdr3_nt: TGTGCCAGCAGCCAGATACACTCCTATAATTCACCCCTCCACTTT
j_call: TRBJ1-6
v_call: TRBV6-1
cdr3_length: 15
d_call: .

cdr3_aa: CASSLTGSYEQYF
cdr3_nt: TGTGCCAGCAGTTTAACGGGCTCCTACGAGCAGTACTTC
j_call: TRBJ2-7
v_call: TRBV27
cdr3_length: 13
d_call: .